This is a list of T cell receptor beta chains from one sample in a study of blood T cell repertoires in COVID-19. The data were produced by immunoSEQ multiplex PCR, yet TCRdb's version contains in-frame clones alone and is incomplete. The data hold under 150,000 clones, with approximately 89% observed a single time. Sequencing was carried out using peripheral blood. Every receptor here comes from a human donor in a cohort sampled during active COVID-19. CDR3s include the opening cysteine and the closing phenylalanine or tryptophan. The order of the fields is CDR3 length, J gene, V gene, clone size, D gene, CDR3 DNA, CDR3 protein. A D gene is named only where the DNA matches it firmly. The size of a clone is reported for some rows only, either as once, few or many, or as a class for expanded clones.

13 | TRBJ2-1 | TRBV19 | NA | NA | TGTGCCAGTACTTCGCGGGTGTTCGAGGAGCAGTTCTTC | CASTSRVFEEQFF
14 | TRBJ1-6 | TRBV5-1 | NA | TRBD1 | TGCGCCAGCAGCTCCGGGACAGATAATTCACCCCTCCACTTT | CASSSGTDNSPLHF
14 | TRBJ1-2 | TRBV3-1/TRBV3-2 | few | NA | TGTGCCAGCAGCCAAGATGAGGTCAGCGGTGGCTACACCTTC | CASSQDEVSGGYTF
13 | TRBJ2-3 | TRBV19 | NA | NA | TGTGCCAGTAGCACCGGGCGGGGAGATACGCAGTATTTT | CASSTGRGDTQYF
15 | TRBJ1-1 | TRBV30 | NA | NA | TGTGCCTCCGATCAGGGAATGGGATGGGACACTGAAGCTTTCTTT | CASDQGMGWDTEAFF
14 | TRBJ1-6 | TRBV2 | NA | NA | TGTGCCAGCAGAGCGCCGGAATATAATTCACCCCTCCACTTT | CASRAPEYNSPLHF
15 | TRBJ2-1 | TRBV7-7 | NA | TRBD2 | TGTGCTAGCAGCTCTGGGCGGGGGGGGGATCATGAGCAGTTCTTC | CASSSGRGGDHEQFF
14 | TRBJ2-1 | TRBV3-1/TRBV3-2 | few | NA | TGTGCCAGCAGCCAAGGCACGAGGGACAATGAGCAGTTCTTC | CASSQGTRDNEQFF
19 | TRBJ2-4 | TRBV2 | NA | TRBD2 | TGTGCCAGCAGTGAAGCCCGGACTAGCGGGCAATTAACCAAAAACATTCAGTACTTC | CASSEARTSGQLTKNIQYF
15 | TRBJ2-4 | TRBV7-6 | NA | NA | TGTGCCAGCAGCTTAGGGCAGGGGGCCAAAAACATTCAGTACTTC | CASSLGQGAKNIQYF
15 | TRBJ2-5 | TRBV5-1 | NA | NA | TGCGCCAGCAGCTTAGGACAGGGAGGGGGAGAGACCCAGTACTTC | CASSLGQGGGETQYF
17 | TRBJ2-2 | TRBV24-1 | NA | TRBD1 | TGTGCCACCAGTGATGCCCAGGGGGCATGGAACACCGGGGAGCTGTTTTTT | CATSDAQGAWNTGELFF
14 | TRBJ2-1 | TRBV15 | NA | NA | TGTGCCACCAGCAACGGGGGCTCCTACAATGAGCAGTTCTTC | CATSNGGSYNEQFF
12 | TRBJ1-2 | TRBV30 | NA | NA | TGTGCCTCGCGGACAGCATCCTATGGCTACACCTTC | CASRTASYGYTF
15 | TRBJ2-1 | TRBV28 | NA | TRBD2 | TGTGCCAGCAGTTTGGGACTAGTCTCGGGCAATGAGCAGTTCTTC | CASSLGLVSGNEQFF
14 | TRBJ1-5 | TRBV3-1/TRBV3-2 | NA | TRBD1 | TGTGCCAGCAGCCCGGGGACAGGGGACATGCCCCAGCATTTT | CASSPGTGDMPQHF
17 | TRBJ1-3 | TRBV7-9 | NA | NA | TGTGCCAGCAGCTTAGCTGGGTCAGGCCGCTCTGGAAACACCATATATTTT | CASSLAGSGRSGNTIYF
14 | TRBJ2-1 | TRBV29-1 | few | TRBD1 | TGCAGCGTATCTGTGTCGAGGGGGCGAGATGAGCAGTTCTTC | CSVSVSRGRDEQFF
15 | TRBJ2-7 | TRBV5-1 | NA | TRBD1 | TGCGCCAGCAGCGCAGGGACAGCGAACTCCTACGAGCAGTACTTC | CASSAGTANSYEQYF
17 | TRBJ2-3 | TRBV28 | once | TRBD2 | TGTGCCAGCAGTACCCCTCTACTAGCGGGAGTTTTGTATACGCAGTATTTT | CASSTPLLAGVLYTQYF
15 | TRBJ2-2 | TRBV7-2 | NA | TRBD1 | TGTGCCAGCAGCTCGGGACAGGGTGAGGCCGGGGAGCTGTTTTTT | CASSSGQGEAGELFF
14 | TRBJ2-6 | TRBV5-1 | once | NA | TGCGCCAGCAGTGAGGGCTCTGGGGCCAACGTCCTGACTTTC | CASSEGSGANVLTF
16 | TRBJ2-1 | TRBV9 | NA | NA | TGTGCCAGCAGCGCGCTTGGGGGTAGCGGTAGCAATGAGCAGTTCTTC | CASSALGGSGSNEQFF
15 | TRBJ2-2 | TRBV6-5 | NA | NA | TGTGCCAGCTGCCCTCAGGCAGTTAACACCGGGGAGCTGTTTTTT | CASCPQAVNTGELFF
13 | TRBJ1-2 | TRBV12-3/TRBV12-4 | NA | NA | TGTGCCAGCAGTTTTCGCACGGGATATGGCTACACCTTC | CASSFRTGYGYTF
14 | TRBJ1-2 | TRBV21-1 | NA | NA | TGTGCCAGCAGCAACTTGGCAGGGCGGATCGGCTACACCTTC | CASSNLAGRIGYTF
17 | TRBJ2-1 | TRBV3-1/TRBV3-2 | NA | TRBD2 | TGTGCCAGCACCCCCCGGGTATCTAGCGGACATAACAATGAGCAGTTCTTC | CASTPRVSSGHNNEQFF
15 | TRBJ2-2 | TRBV7-8 | medium-sized | TRBD2 | TGTGCCAGCAGCCCTACTAGCGCGAACACCGGGGAGCTGTTTTTT | CASSPTSANTGELFF
15 | TRBJ1-1 | TRBV14 | NA | TRBD1 | TGTGCCAGCAGCACGCGGCAGGGGGTGGGCACTGAAGCTTTCTTT | CASSTRQGVGTEAFF
13 | TRBJ1-2 | TRBV7-8 | NA | NA | TGTGCCAGCAGCCCGGGTAACGGCGAACTCTACACCTTC | CASSPGNGELYTF
13 | TRBJ1-2 | TRBV12-3/TRBV12-4 | NA | NA | TGTGCCAGCAGTGGCGGGGGGCTGGATGGCTACACCTTC | CASSGGGLDGYTF